Sequencing of this T cell receptor beta chain was carried out in a study of cytomegalovirus exposure and HLA in healthy donors. Whole-study results and caveats: In a later analysis, specific HLA alleles were associated with approximately 17,000 TCR beta sequences at a 0.05 false discovery rate. Reports credit the classifier with highly specific, highly sensitive diagnosis of cytomegalovirus status. The study reported that TCR beta sequences accurately predicted HLA-A and HLA-B alleles in most subjects.

The primer mix had 60 Vbeta and 13 Jbeta primers. The table came from immunoSEQ multiplex PCR; TCRdb's copy has only in-frame clones and leaves some out. The profile covers fewer than 200,000 clones, with roughly 80% appearing a single time and more than 5.5% taken by the ten largest. With respect to this clone: Its cognate antigen is unknown.

Sequenced sample: PBMCs. This sequence originates from a middle-aged man in good health and CMV-seronegative.

Written as DNA, the CDR3 is TGCGCCAGCAGCCAAGGATACAAGGACATCCCGAAAAACAAAATGAACACTGAAGCTTTCTTT. The encoded protein is CASSQGYKDIPKNKMNTEAFF. V is TRBV4-1 and J is TRBJ1-1; the D gene is possibly TRBD1 (5 bases). This CDR3 has 21 amino acids. Trimming removed 1 base from V and 0 bases from J, with 27 bases in between. Looked up from germline, CDR1 is MGHRA and CDR2 is YSYEKL.